This entry describes one T cell receptor (beta chain). Additional DNA sequences in this sample encode the identical CDR3. CDR1 SGHDT and CDR2 YYEEEE come from the germline V gene. The V end was cut by 2 bases, the J end by 5 bases, with 4 bases between. There are 11 residues in the CDR3. The study drew participants aged roughly 18 to 95 years from roughly 25 US areas. Participant-reported clinical history was the basis for cohort assignment. Resolution of symptoms, clearance, or two negative PCRs was present in recovered Cohort 3 donors. The data derive from a study of blood T cell repertoires in COVID-19. Study summary: The analysed material was cDNA or gDNA that came from T cells, B-cell-depleted T cells, or PBMCs.

Produced via immunoSEQ multiplex PCR; TCRdb's table is partial and in-frame only. The sample has about 330,000 clones, more than 75% seen once. The clonotype was recovered from a woman under 40 who had recovered from COVID-19. The chain employs TRBV5-6 and TRBJ2-5; no definite D call. The specimen sequenced was PBMCs or T cells enriched from blood (not recorded which). As DNA, the CDR3 is TGTGCCAGCAGCTTAGCGGAGACCCAGTACTTC. This translates into CASSLAETQYF.